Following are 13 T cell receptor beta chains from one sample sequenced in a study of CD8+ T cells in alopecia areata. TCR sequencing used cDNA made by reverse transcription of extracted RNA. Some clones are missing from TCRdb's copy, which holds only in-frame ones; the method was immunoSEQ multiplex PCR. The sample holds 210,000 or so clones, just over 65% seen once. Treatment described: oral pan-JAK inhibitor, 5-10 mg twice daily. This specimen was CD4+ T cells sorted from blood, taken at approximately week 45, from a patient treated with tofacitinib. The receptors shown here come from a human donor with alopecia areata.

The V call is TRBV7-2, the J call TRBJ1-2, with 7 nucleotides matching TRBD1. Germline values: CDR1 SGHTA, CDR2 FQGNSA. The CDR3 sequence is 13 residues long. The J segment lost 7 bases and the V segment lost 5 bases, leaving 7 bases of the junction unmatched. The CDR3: CASSQSTGLGYTF. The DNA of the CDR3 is TGTGCCAGCAGCCAGTCGACAGGGCTTGGCTACACCTTC.

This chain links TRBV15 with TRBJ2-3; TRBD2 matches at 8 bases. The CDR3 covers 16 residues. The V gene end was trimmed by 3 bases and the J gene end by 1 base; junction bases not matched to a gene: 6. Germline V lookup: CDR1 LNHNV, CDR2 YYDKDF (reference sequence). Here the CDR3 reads CATSSHSGAGTDTQYF. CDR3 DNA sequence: TGTGCCACCAGCAGCCATAGCGGGGCTGGCACAGATACGCAGTATTTT.

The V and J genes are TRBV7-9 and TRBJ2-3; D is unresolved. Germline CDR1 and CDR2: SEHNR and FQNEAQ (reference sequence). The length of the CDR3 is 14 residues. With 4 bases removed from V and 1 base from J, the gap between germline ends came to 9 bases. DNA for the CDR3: TGTGCCAGCAGCTATCGACTCGGCACAGATACGCAGTATTTT. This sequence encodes CASSYRLGTDTQYF.

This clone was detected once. CDR3 in DNA: TGCAGCGCAAGGGTCGGCATGAACACTGAAGCTTTCTTT. Amino acid sequence: CSARVGMNTEAFF. The V gene is TRBV29-1, the J gene TRBJ1-1; D is unclear. Germline V gene sequence: CDR1 SQVTM, CDR2 ANQGSEA. Trimming cost V 7 bases and J 0 bases, with 12 bases left between them. This CDR3 has 13 amino acids.

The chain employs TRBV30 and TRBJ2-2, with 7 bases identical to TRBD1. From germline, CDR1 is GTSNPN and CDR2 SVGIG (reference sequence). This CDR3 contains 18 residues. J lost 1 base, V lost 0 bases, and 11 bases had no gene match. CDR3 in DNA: TGTGCCTGGAGTGTACGGAGGCAGGGGGTAAAGAACACCGGGGAGCTGTTTTTT. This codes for CAWSVRRQGVKNTGELFF.

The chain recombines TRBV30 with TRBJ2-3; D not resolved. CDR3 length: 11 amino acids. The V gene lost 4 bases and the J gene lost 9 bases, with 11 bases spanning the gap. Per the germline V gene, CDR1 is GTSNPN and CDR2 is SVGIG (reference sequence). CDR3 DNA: TGTGCCTGGATCTCCGGAAGCACGCAGTATTTT. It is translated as CAWISGSTQYF.

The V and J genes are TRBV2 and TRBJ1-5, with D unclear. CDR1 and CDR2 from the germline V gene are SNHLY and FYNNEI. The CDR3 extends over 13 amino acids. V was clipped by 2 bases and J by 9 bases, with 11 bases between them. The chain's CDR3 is CASSERKIRPQHF. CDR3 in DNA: TGTGCCAGCAGTGAACGGAAGATTAGGCCCCAGCATTTT.

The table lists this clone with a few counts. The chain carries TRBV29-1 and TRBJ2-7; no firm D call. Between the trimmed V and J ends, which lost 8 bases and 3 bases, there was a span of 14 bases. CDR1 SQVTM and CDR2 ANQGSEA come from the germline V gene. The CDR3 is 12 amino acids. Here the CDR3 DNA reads TGCAGCCCCTGGGTCCCTGGCTACGAGCAGTACTTC. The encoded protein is CSPWVPGYEQYF.

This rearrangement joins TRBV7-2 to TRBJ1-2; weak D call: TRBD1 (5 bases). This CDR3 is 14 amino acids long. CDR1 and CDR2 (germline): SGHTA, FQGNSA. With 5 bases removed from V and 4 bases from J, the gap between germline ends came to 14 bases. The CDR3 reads CASSEGSQGYGYTF. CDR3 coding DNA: TGTGCCAGCAGCGAAGGGTCGCAGGGCTATGGCTACACCTTC.

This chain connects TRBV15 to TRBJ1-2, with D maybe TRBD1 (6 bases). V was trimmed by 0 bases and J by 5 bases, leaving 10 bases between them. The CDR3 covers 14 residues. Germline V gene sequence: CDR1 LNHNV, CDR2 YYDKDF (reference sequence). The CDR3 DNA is TGTGCCACCAGCAGAGATGGGACAAGTTATGGCTACACCTTC. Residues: CATSRDGTSYGYTF.

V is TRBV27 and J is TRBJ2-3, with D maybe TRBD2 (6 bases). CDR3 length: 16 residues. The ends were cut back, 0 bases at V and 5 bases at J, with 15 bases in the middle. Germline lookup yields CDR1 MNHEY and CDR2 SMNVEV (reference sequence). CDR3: CASSLSDGLNRDTQYF. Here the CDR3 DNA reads TGTGCCAGCAGTTTATCCGACGGACTAAACAGAGATACGCAGTATTTT.

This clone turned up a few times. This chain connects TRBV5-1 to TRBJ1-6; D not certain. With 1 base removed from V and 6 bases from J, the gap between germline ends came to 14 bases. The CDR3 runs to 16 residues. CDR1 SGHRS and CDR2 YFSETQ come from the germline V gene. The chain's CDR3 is CASSLFGRERNSPLHF. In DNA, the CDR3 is TGCGCCAGCAGCTTGTTTGGACGAGAGCGTAATTCACCCCTCCACTTT.

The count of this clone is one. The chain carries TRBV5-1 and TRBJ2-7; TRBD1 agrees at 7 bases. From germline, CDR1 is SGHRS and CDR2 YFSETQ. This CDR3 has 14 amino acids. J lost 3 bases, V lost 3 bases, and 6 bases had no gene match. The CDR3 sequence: CASSSQQGSYEQYF. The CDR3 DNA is TGCGCCAGCAGCTCACAACAGGGGAGCTACGAGCAGTACTTC.